This TCR beta chain was sequenced during a study of T cells in Graves' hyperthyroidism and ophthalmopathy. The V and J ends lost 8 bases and 0 bases respectively, with 14 bases between them. The germline gives CDR1 MDHEN, CDR2 SYDVKM. This CDR3 is built from 14 residues. The source material, RNA transcripts, was used to amplify TCR beta CDR3 regions. Primed by the HTBI set, a first-round RT-PCR was run on the TCR CDR3. TCRdb recomputed calls from the multiplex PCR reads with MiXCR, one row per CDR3 protein. The sample carries 550,000 to 650,000 distinct CDR3 sequences, 12% to 15% recorded once. V gene TRBV28 combines with J gene TRBJ2-7; the D is unclear. The source material was blood. The receptor was isolated from a woman aged 40-49 years with Graves' hyperthyroidism. CDR3 coding DNA: TGTGCCAGCTTAGCCACAGCTTCCTCCTACGAGCAGTACTTC. Translation gives CASLATASSYEQYF.